The next 29 T cell receptor beta chains were all read from a single sample in a study of Ad26.COV2.S vaccination and SARS-CoV-2 variants. Using immunoSEQ multiplex PCR, the repertoire was profiled, and TCRdb retains in-frame clones only, with some absent. The repertoire holds fewer than 600,000 clones, with nearly 90% as singletons. Treatment of the sample: some 19 received Ad26.COV2.S at low or high dose, single or two shots; 5 received placebo; per-sample allocation not given. The samples were gathered on day 63 after the first injection of vaccine or placebo. Sequenced here: peripheral blood, sampled in a trial of Ad26.COV2.S vaccine versus placebo. These receptors were taken from a person aged 18-65 years who received the Ad26.COV2.S COVID-19 vaccine or a placebo.

The V and J genes are TRBV18 and TRBJ1-1; the D is unclear. CDR1 and CDR2 from the germline V gene are KGHSH and LQKENI. Deletions cut 6 bases from V and 2 bases from J, with 10 bases between. The CDR3 sequence is 13 residues long. In DNA, the CDR3 is TGTGCCAGCTCTCTAACAGTTAACACTGAAGCTTTCTTT. It codes for CASSLTVNTEAFF.

J is TRBJ2-1 and V is TRBV27; TRBD1 matches at 7 bases. In germline, CDR1 is MNHEY, CDR2 SMNVEV (reference sequence). J was trimmed by 4 bases and V by 3 bases; bases with no gene match: 3. The CDR3 extends over 14 amino acids. The CDR3, as DNA: TGTGCCAGCAGTTTCCGGGACAGTTACAATGAGCAGTTCTTC. Its protein is CASSFRDSYNEQFF.

The chain couples TRBV21-1 to TRBJ1-6; TRBD1 is the table's D call and was not checked against the DNA. TRBV21-1 has pseudogene status. This CDR3 is built from 17 residues. The CDR3 sequence: CASSKDRPRTGNSPLHF. The DNA for the CDR3 is TGTGCCAGCAGCAAAGACAGACCCAGGACAGGCAATTCACCCCTCCACTTT.

The rearrangement links TRBV25-1 to TRBJ1-3; perhaps TRBD1 as D (5 bases). The germline gives CDR1 MGHDK, CDR2 SYGVNS. V shed 1 base and J shed 0 bases, with 7 bases lying between them. This CDR3 has 15 residues. CDR3 sequence reads: CASSESQGSGNTIYF. DNA for the CDR3: TGTGCCAGCAGTGAATCCCAGGGCTCTGGAAACACCATATATTTT.

The chain couples TRBV2 to TRBJ1-6, with D perhaps matching TRBD1 (5 bases). The CDR3 loop spans 16 amino acids. The V gene lost 5 bases and the J gene lost 2 bases, with 13 bases spanning the gap. Germline lookup yields CDR1 SNHLY and CDR2 FYNNEI. CDR3: CASSSFRGPYNSPLHF. DNA of the CDR3: TGTGCCAGCAGTTCATTTAGGGGTCCCTATAATTCACCCCTCCACTTT.

The chain has TRBV11-3 and TRBJ2-2; D possibly uses TRBD1 or TRBD2 (5 bases each). In germline, CDR1 is SGHNT, CDR2 YENEEA. This CDR3 contains 16 residues. V lost 3 bases and J lost 0, with 11 bases in between. CDR3 in amino acids: CASSLEGTANTGELFF. Written as DNA, the CDR3 is TGTGCCAGCAGCTTGGAAGGGACGGCGAACACCGGGGAGCTGTTTTTT.

The chain carries TRBV18 and TRBJ2-7; 11 bases fit TRBD2. The CDR3 extends over 16 amino acids. Losses at the gene ends were 2 bases for V and 3 bases for J; bases not matched to a gene: 6. CDR1 is KGHSH, CDR2 LQKENI, per germline. DNA for the CDR3: TGTGCCAGCTCACCAAGCGCTAGCGGGGGGAGCTACGAGCAGTACTTC. This translates into CASSPSASGGSYEQYF.

The chain links TRBV20-1 to TRBJ1-1; perhaps TRBD1 as D (5 bases). Germline CDR1 DFQATT, CDR2 SNEGSKA (reference sequence). The CDR3 extends over 11 amino acids. DNA of the CDR3: TGCCAAAGATGGGACCTCGGCGGAGCTTTCTTT. Translating gives CQRWDLGGAFF.

The sample holds one count of this clone. This chain joins TRBV7-3 and TRBJ2-1, with 8 bases lining up with TRBD1. There are 15 residues in the CDR3. The ends lost 5 bases at V and 6 bases at J; junction bases unmatched: 9. Germline V lookup: CDR1 SGHTA, CDR2 FQGTGA. The CDR3 DNA reads as TGTGCCAGCAGCCGCCCGGGACAGGCAGGCAATGAGCAGTTCTTC. This translates into CASSRPGQAGNEQFF.

The V gene is TRBV20-1, the J gene TRBJ1-2, with TRBD1 matching over 10 bases. CDR3 length: 15 residues. V was clipped by 3 bases and J by 8 bases; unmatched bases: 12. Per the germline V gene, CDR1 is DFQATT and CDR2 is SNEGSKA (reference sequence). The CDR3 here is CSASLSGQGIGGYTF. As DNA, the CDR3 is TGCAGTGCTAGTTTGTCGGGACAGGGGATTGGCGGCTACACCTTC.

The chain employs TRBV7-2 and TRBJ1-4, with D unclear. Germline V gives CDR1 SGHTA, CDR2 FQGNSA. V was clipped by 1 base and J by 8 bases, with 11 bases between them. This CDR3 spans 14 amino acids. CDR3 region: CASSLGPLREKLFF. The CDR3 DNA is TGTGCCAGCAGCTTAGGCCCTCTACGGGAAAAACTGTTTTTT.

The DNA for the CDR3 is TGTGCCAGCAGCCGGGACAGGGGGAGGGAAGAGGGCTACACCTTC. Its translation: CASSRDRGREEGYTF. This chain links TRBV6-5 with TRBJ1-2, with 11 positions matching TRBD1. The germline V gene encodes CDR1 MNHEY and CDR2 SVGAGI. V lost 6 bases to trimming and J lost 8 bases; unmatched junction nucleotides: 11. This CDR3 region has 15 residues.

V gene TRBV30 combines with J gene TRBJ1-5; the D gene is possibly TRBD1 (6 bases). The CDR3 runs to 14 residues. V was cut by 2 bases and J by 5 bases, with 13 bases left in between. CDR1 is GTSNPN and CDR2 is SVGIG in the germline V gene (reference sequence). The CDR3 sequence: CAWSPGHGDQPQHF. CDR3 DNA: TGTGCCTGGAGTCCGGGACACGGGGATCAGCCCCAGCATTTT.

The chain carries TRBV19 and TRBJ2-7; D remains ambiguous. The CDR3 length is 14 residues. From germline, CDR1 is LNHDA and CDR2 SQIVND (reference sequence). V was trimmed by 10 bases and J by 1 base, leaving 17 bases between them. The CDR3 reads CATQEAQGSYEQYF. CDR3 nucleotide sequence: TGTGCCACCCAAGAAGCCCAAGGGTCCTACGAGCAGTACTTC.

The J gene is TRBJ2-1, the V gene TRBV28; D is undetermined. The V and J ends lost 1 base and 4 bases respectively, with 17 bases between them. Per germline, CDR1 MDHEN and CDR2 SYDVKM. The CDR3 loop spans 17 amino acids. The CDR3 DNA reads as TGTGCCAGCAGTTTATTCGCTGCTGGTCATGGGTACAATGAGCAGTTCTTC. This gives the protein CASSLFAAGHGYNEQFF.

The rearrangement joins TRBV28 to TRBJ2-3; perhaps TRBD1 as D (6 bases). CDR3 size: 13 residues. V was cut by 2 bases and J by 3 bases, with 6 bases left in between. Germline V gives CDR1 MDHEN, CDR2 SYDVKM. Here the CDR3 DNA reads TGTGCCAGCAGTTTAAGGGGGACAGATACGCAGTATTTT. This codes for CASSLRGTDTQYF.

This clone was found once. The chain recombines TRBV11-1 with TRBJ1-6; D is perhaps TRBD1 (6 bases). The germline V gene encodes CDR1 SGHAT and CDR2 FQDESV (reference sequence). V lost 5 bases, J lost 6 bases, and 17 bases lay in between. The CDR3 loop spans 16 amino acids. CDR3 in amino acids: CASSEKLGQINSPLHF. CDR3 DNA: TGTGCCAGCAGCGAAAAACTTGGACAGATTAATTCACCCCTCCACTTT.

The chain recombines TRBV5-3 with TRBJ2-7; 7 positions agree with TRBD2. TRBV5-3 is an open reading frame, and its role is uncertain. CDR3 length: 16 residues. With V trimmed by 4 bases and J by 0 bases, 10 bases remained unmatched. This CDR3 is CARSPLSSGASYEQYF. DNA for the CDR3: TGTGCCAGAAGCCCATTGTCCAGCGGGGCCTCCTACGAGCAGTACTTC.

On this clone itself: The sample has other DNA sequences that encode this CDR3 too. This sequence joins TRBV5-6 and TRBJ1-2; D remains unclear. The CDR3 has 14 amino acids. Trimming took off 2 bases at V and 2 bases at J, with 10 bases between the two ends. In germline, CDR1 is SGHDT, CDR2 YYEEEE. The CDR3 DNA reads TGTGCCAGCAGCTTAGGGCAGCTAAACTATGGCTACACCTTC. Amino acid sequence: CASSLGQLNYGYTF.

The chain couples TRBV3-1 (or the pseudogene TRBV3-2) to TRBJ1-1, with D uncertain. Trimming took off 5 bases at V and 0 bases at J, with 4 bases between the two ends. This CDR3 spans 12 amino acids. Germline CDR1 is LGHDT and CDR2 is YNNKEL (reference sequence). CDR3 sequence: CASSAVNTEAFF. The CDR3 DNA reads as TGTGCCAGCAGCGCGGTGAACACTGAAGCTTTCTTT.

The chain has TRBV29-1 and TRBJ1-2; perhaps TRBD1 as D (6 bases). This CDR3 is built from 18 residues. V was cut by 4 bases and J by 8 bases, with 32 bases left in between. CDR1 is SQVTM, CDR2 ANQGSEA, per germline. This CDR3 is CSVVGLFAPWTAGKGYTF. For the CDR3, the DNA is TGCAGCGTTGTGGGGCTATTTGCCCCCTGGACAGCTGGAAAAGGCTACACCTTC.

J is TRBJ2-1 and V is TRBV21-1; the tabulated D call, TRBD2, remains unverified against the DNA. TRBV21-1 is labeled a pseudogene. This CDR3 region has 15 residues. The CDR3 sequence: CASSTPPGLGPEQFF. In DNA form, the CDR3 reads TGTGCCAGCAGCACCCCACCGGGACTAGGCCCAGAGCAGTTCTTC.

V gene TRBV7-8 combines with J gene TRBJ2-3, with 13 bases lining up with TRBD2. With V trimmed by 1 base and J by 3 bases, 4 bases remained unmatched. The germline V gene encodes CDR1 SGHVS and CDR2 FQNEAQ. The CDR3 length is 17 residues. CDR3 region: CASSLVGTSGMTDTQYF. CDR3 bases: TGTGCCAGCAGCTTAGTCGGGACTAGCGGGATGACAGATACGCAGTATTTT.

This chain joins TRBV7-2 and TRBJ1-1; D not certain. Trimming took 3 bases from V and 1 from J, leaving 12 bases between them. The length of the CDR3 is 15 residues. Germline CDR1 SGHTA, CDR2 FQGNSA. In nucleotides, the CDR3 is TGTGCCAGCAGCTTCATTGTTTGGGGGAACACTGAAGCTTTCTTT. Amino acids: CASSFIVWGNTEAFF.

V usage is TRBV11-3 and J usage is TRBJ2-7; D gene uncertain. The V gene lost 1 base and the J gene lost 4 bases, with 14 bases spanning the gap. The CDR3 runs to 15 residues. Germline values: CDR1 SGHNT, CDR2 YENEEA. CDR3 in DNA: TGTGCCAGCAGCTTAGCTTCCGGGCCTGGATACGAGCAGTACTTC. This encodes CASSLASGPGYEQYF.

The gene calls are TRBV5-5 and TRBJ1-1, with TRBD1 as a possible D gene (5 bases). This CDR3 is built from 14 residues. Germline V CDR1 and CDR2: SGHKS, YYEKEE (reference sequence). Trimming stripped 0 bases from V and 4 bases from J, with 10 bases between. CDR3 sequence: CASSLAGTGTEAFF. The CDR3 DNA follows: TGTGCCAGCAGCTTGGCAGGGACGGGCACTGAAGCTTTCTTT.

The V gene is TRBV7-3, the J gene TRBJ2-1, with 8 bases fitting TRBD1. Trimming at V came to 4 bases and at J to 4 bases, leaving 6 bases not matched to a gene. Looked up from germline, CDR1 is SGHTA and CDR2 is FQGTGA. This CDR3 spans 15 amino acids. CDR3 sequence reads: CASSYDRGFYNEQFF. The CDR3 nucleotides read TGTGCCAGCAGCTATGACAGGGGCTTTTACAATGAGCAGTTCTTC.

The V gene is TRBV15, the J gene TRBJ2-5; D not certain. Trimming removed 3 bases at V and 2 bases at J, with 10 bases between. CDR3 length: 14 residues. From germline, CDR1 is LNHNV and CDR2 YYDKDF (reference sequence). In DNA, the CDR3 is TGTGCCACCAGCAGGAGCGAAAGTCAAGAGACCCAGTACTTC. It encodes CATSRSESQETQYF.

The chain uses TRBV5-1 and TRBJ1-1; the match to TRBD1 covers 9 bases. This CDR3 spans 18 amino acids. Trimming at V came to 0 bases and at J to 5 bases, leaving 14 bases not matched to a gene. Germline lookup yields CDR1 SGHRS and CDR2 YFSETQ. The CDR3 protein is CASSLGRDRDISGTEAFF. The CDR3 DNA reads as TGCGCCAGCAGCTTGGGTCGGGACAGGGATATATCCGGGACTGAAGCTTTCTTT.